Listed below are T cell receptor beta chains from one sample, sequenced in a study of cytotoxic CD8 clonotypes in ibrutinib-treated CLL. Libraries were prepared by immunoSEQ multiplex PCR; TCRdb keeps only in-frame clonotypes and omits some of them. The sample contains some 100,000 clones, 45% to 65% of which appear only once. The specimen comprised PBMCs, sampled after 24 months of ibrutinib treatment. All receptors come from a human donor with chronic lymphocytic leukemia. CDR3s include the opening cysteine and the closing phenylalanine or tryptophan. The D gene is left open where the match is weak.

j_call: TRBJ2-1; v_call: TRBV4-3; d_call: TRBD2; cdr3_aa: CASSQAGTSGFEQFF
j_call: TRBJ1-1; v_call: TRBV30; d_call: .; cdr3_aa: CAWSVLQEKAFF
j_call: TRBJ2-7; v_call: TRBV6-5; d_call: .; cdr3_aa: CASSPRASSYEQYF
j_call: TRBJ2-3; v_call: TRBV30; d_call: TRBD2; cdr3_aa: CAWMVAGGGRQYF
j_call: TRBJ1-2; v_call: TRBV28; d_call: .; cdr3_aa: CASRQRRGRGDYGYTF
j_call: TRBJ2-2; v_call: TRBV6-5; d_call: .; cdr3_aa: CASSSGGTGELFF
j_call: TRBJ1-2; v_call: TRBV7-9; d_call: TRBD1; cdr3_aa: CAGKTGDGYTF
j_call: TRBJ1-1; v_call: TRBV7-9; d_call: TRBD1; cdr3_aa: CASSGTGRYTEAFF
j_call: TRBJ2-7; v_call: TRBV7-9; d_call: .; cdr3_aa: CASSLAGSEQYF
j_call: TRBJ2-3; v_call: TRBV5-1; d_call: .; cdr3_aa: CASSYELIPTDTQYF
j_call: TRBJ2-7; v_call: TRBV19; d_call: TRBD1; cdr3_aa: CASSGDRDRGLYEQYF
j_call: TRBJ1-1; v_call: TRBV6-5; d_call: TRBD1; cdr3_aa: CASRGTGGMNTEAFF
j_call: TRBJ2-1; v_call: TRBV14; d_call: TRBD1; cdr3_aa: CASSLQGTGYNEQFF
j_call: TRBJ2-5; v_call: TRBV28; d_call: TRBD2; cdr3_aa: CASSSGLAGRETQYF
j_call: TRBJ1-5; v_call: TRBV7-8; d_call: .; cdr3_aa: CASSPSEGFGPQHF
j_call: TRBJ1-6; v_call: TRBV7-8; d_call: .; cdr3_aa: CASSLQGSSPLHF
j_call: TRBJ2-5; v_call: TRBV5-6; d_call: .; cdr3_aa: CASSLEGGKETQYF
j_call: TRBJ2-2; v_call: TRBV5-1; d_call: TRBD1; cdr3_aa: CASSLAPTGGTGELFF